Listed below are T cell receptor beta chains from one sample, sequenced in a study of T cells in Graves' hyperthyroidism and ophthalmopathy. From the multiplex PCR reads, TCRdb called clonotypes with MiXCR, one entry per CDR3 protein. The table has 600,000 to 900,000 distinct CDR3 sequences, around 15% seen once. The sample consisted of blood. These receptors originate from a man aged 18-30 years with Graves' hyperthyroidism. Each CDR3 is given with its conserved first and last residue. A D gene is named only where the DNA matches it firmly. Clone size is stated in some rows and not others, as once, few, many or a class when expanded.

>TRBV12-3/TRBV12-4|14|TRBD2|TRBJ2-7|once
CASSPRGGLQEQYF
TGTGCCAGCAGTCCCCGGGGAGGGCTCCAAGAGCAGTACTTC
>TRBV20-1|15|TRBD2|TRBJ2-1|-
CSARDRPSGYNEQFF
TGCAGTGCTAGAGATAGGCCTAGCGGCTACAATGAGCAGTTCTTC
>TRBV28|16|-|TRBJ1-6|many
CASTISGGPSDSPLHF
TGTGCCAGCACCATTAGTGGGGGGCCTTCGGATTCACCCCTCCACTTT
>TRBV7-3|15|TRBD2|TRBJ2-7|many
CASSLWSGASYEQYF
TGTGCCAGCAGCTTATGGAGCGGGGCCTCCTACGAGCAGTACTTC
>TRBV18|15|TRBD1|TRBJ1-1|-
CASSPPSRGQAEAFF
TGTGCCAGCTCACCCCCTTCAAGGGGGCAGGCTGAAGCTTTCTTT
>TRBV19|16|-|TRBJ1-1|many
CASSISGGGMHTEAFF
TGTGCCAGTAGTATTTCCGGTGGGGGCATGCACACTGAAGCTTTCTTT
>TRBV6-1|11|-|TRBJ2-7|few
CASSELFGQYF
TGTGCCAGCAGTGAACTCTTCGGGCAGTACTTC
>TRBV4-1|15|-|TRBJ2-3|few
CASSQLQFGADTQYF
TGCGCCAGCAGCCAGCTACAGTTTGGGGCAGATACGCAGTATTTT
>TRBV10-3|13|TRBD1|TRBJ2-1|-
CAIMGQGLYEQFF
TGTGCCATCATGGGACAGGGGTTGTATGAGCAGTTCTTC
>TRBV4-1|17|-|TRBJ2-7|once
CASSQQALRDLSYEQYF
TGCGCCAGCAGCCAGCAGGCCCTGCGGGATCTCTCCTACGAGCAGTACTTC
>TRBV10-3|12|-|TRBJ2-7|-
CAISPGDYEQYF
TGTGCCATCAGCCCCGGGGACTACGAGCAGTACTTC